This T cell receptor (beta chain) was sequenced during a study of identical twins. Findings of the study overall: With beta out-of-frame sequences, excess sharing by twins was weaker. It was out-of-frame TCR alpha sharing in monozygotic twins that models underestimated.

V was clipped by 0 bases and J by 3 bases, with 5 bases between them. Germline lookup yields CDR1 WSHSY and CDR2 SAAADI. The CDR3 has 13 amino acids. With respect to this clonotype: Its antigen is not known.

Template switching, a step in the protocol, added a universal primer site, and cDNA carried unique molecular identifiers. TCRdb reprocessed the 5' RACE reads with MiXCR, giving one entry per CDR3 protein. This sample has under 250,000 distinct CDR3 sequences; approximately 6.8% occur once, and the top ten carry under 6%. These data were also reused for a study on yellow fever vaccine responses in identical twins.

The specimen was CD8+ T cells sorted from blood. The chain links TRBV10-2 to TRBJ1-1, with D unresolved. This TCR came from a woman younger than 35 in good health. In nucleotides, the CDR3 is TGCGCCAGCAGTGAGTCTGTGTACACTGAAGCTTTCTTT. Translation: CASSESVYTEAFF.